This is a list of T cell receptor beta chains from one sample in a study of Ad26.COV2.S vaccination and SARS-CoV-2 variants. The protocol was immunoSEQ multiplex PCR, while the TCRdb copy is restricted to in-frame clones and leaves out a portion. The table has 200,000 to 250,000 clones, around nine tenths seen once; the top ten hold roughly a tenth. The sequencing here drew on peripheral blood, taken in a trial of Ad26.COV2.S vaccine versus placebo. The receptors stem from a person between 18 and 65 years old who received the Ad26.COV2.S COVID-19 vaccine or a placebo. The CDR3 runs from the conserved cysteine through the conserved F or W. Each record gives: V gene, D gene, clone size, J gene, CDR3 protein, CDR3 DNA. D genes are given only for firm matches. Not every row has a clone size; where given, it reads once, few, many or a size class.

V: TRBV10-3
D: -
size: -
J: TRBJ1-1
CDR3: CAISPMGRMNTEAFF
DNA: TGTGCCATCAGCCCGATGGGCCGCATGAACACTGAAGCTTTCTTT

V: TRBV6-6
D: TRBD2
size: -
J: TRBJ2-5
CDR3: CASSRPGTSGGTPQYF
DNA: TGTGCCAGCAGTCGACCCGGGACTAGCGGGGGGACGCCCCAGTACTTC

V: TRBV7-2
D: TRBD1
size: -
J: TRBJ2-2
CDR3: CASSGPGQGGTGELFF
DNA: TGTGCCAGCAGCGGCCCGGGACAGGGAGGCACCGGGGAGCTGTTTTTT

V: TRBV6-5
D: -
size: -
J: TRBJ1-4
CDR3: CASSYATRPINEKLFF
DNA: TGTGCCAGCAGTTACGCGACACGTCCTATTAATGAAAAACTGTTTTTT

V: TRBV28
D: -
size: -
J: TRBJ1-5
CDR3: CASSLGGGGNQPQHF
DNA: TGTGCCAGCAGTTTAGGTGGAGGGGGCAATCAGCCCCAGCATTTT

V: TRBV18
D: TRBD1
size: -
J: TRBJ2-1
CDR3: CASSRGPSSYNEQFF
DNA: TGTGCCAGCTCAAGGGGGCCGAGCTCCTACAATGAGCAGTTCTTC

V: TRBV18
D: -
size: -
J: TRBJ1-3
CDR3: CASSPTDSNNGNTIYF
DNA: TGTGCCAGCTCACCAACGGACAGTAATAACGGAAACACCATATATTTT

V: TRBV6-4
D: -
size: many
J: TRBJ1-1
CDR3: CASSREMDTEAFF
DNA: TGTGCCAGCTCCAGGGAGATGGACACTGAAGCTTTCTTT

V: TRBV18
D: -
size: -
J: TRBJ2-3
CDR3: CASSRRDSSTDTQYF
DNA: TGTGCCAGCTCACGGCGGGACAGTAGCACAGATACGCAGTATTTT

V: TRBV2
D: -
size: few
J: TRBJ1-6
CDR3: CASIRDAGIQSGSPLHF
DNA: TGTGCCAGCATCCGGGACGCCGGTATTCAGAGCGGGTCACCCCTCCACTTT

V: TRBV28
D: TRBD1
size: once
J: TRBJ2-2
CDR3: CASSLILGQGNTGELFF
DNA: TGTGCCAGCAGTTTAATTTTAGGACAGGGGAACACCGGGGAGCTGTTTTTT

V: TRBV10-1
D: TRBD2
size: -
J: TRBJ2-1
CDR3: CASSDSKDRGDQFF
DNA: TGCGCCAGCAGTGATTCCAAGGATCGGGGGGATCAGTTCTTC

V: TRBV11-2
D: -
size: -
J: TRBJ1-6
CDR3: CASSLVGLGNSPLHF
DNA: TGTGCCAGCAGCTTAGTGGGCCTAGGAAATTCACCCCTCCACTTT

V: TRBV18
D: TRBD2
size: -
J: TRBJ2-2
CDR3: CASSPEAGASGELFF
DNA: TGTGCCAGCTCACCAGAAGCGGGAGCGTCCGGGGAGCTGTTTTTT

V: TRBV28
D: -
size: -
J: TRBJ2-3
CDR3: CASSFPGVDTQYF
DNA: TGTGCCAGCAGTTTTCCGGGGGTAGATACGCAGTATTTT

V: TRBV28
D: TRBD1
size: -
J: TRBJ1-6
CDR3: CASSTGQAYSPLHF
DNA: TGTGCCAGCAGTACGGGACAGGCCTATTCACCCCTCCACTTT

V: TRBV13
D: TRBD2
size: -
J: TRBJ2-5
CDR3: CASSFGLASGTQYF
DNA: TGTGCCAGCAGCTTCGGACTAGCCTCGGGGACCCAGTACTTC

V: TRBV19
D: -
size: -
J: TRBJ1-2
CDR3: CASSIGKNYGYTF
DNA: TGTGCCAGTAGTATAGGGAAGAACTATGGCTACACCTTC

V: TRBV28
D: -
size: -
J: TRBJ1-5
CDR3: CASSFGRNQPQHF
DNA: TGTGCCAGCAGTTTCGGGCGGAATCAGCCCCAGCATTTT

V: TRBV27
D: TRBD1
size: -
J: TRBJ2-6
CDR3: CASRAGTGMTGANVLTF
DNA: TGTGCCAGCAGAGCCGGGACAGGGATGACTGGGGCCAACGTCCTGACTTTC